Below are 20 T cell receptor beta chains sequenced from a single sample in a study of CD8 T cells in Susac syndrome. Reverse transcription of about 0.45 to 1 ug RNA was carried out with random hexamers. TCRdb passed the immunoSEQ multiplex PCR reads through MiXCR, listing each CDR3 protein once. Of about 300,000 distinct CDR3 sequences in the sample, around 92% were seen once. The sequenced sample was CD4+ T cells from PBMCs. The receptors shown here come from a human donor with multiple sclerosis.

CDR3 amino acids: CSARGVGTDMNTEAFF. DNA for the CDR3: TGCAGTGCTAGAGGAGTCGGGACGGATATGAACACTGAAGCTTTCTTT. The chain recombines TRBV20-1 with TRBJ1-1; D perhaps matches TRBD1 (5 bases). CDR1 DFQATT and CDR2 SNEGSKA come from the germline V gene (reference sequence). Trimming took 1 base from V and 0 from J, leaving 15 bases between them. There are 16 residues in the CDR3.

DNA for the CDR3: TGTGCCAGCAGCTTGAGCTACCGGGACATTGAAGCTTTCTTT. As protein: CASSLSYRDIEAFF. This rearrangement joins TRBV7-9 to TRBJ1-1; weak D call: TRBD1 (6 bases). In germline, CDR1 is SEHNR, CDR2 FQNEAQ (reference sequence). This CDR3 spans 14 amino acids. Trimming cost V 3 bases and J 7 bases, with 15 bases left between them.

The chain couples TRBV6-2 or TRBV6-3 to TRBJ2-3, with 10 bases that match TRBD1. The CDR3 contains 15 residues. The junction had 9 bases not matched to a gene; V was cut back by 5 bases and J by 7 bases. The germline V gene has CDR1 MNHEY and CDR2 SVGEGT. DNA of the CDR3: TGTGCCAGCAGTCGACCGGGACAGGGGATCAATACGCAGTATTTT. Translating gives CASSRPGQGINTQYF.

V is TRBV5-1 and J is TRBJ2-7; no firm D call. V was shortened by 1 base and J by 2 bases, with 16 bases between the two germline ends. This CDR3 has 16 amino acids. In germline, CDR1 is SGHRS, CDR2 YFSETQ. The CDR3 DNA follows: TGCGCCAGCAGCTTGTCTACGGGCATTGTCACCTACGAGCAGTACTTC. It translates to CASSLSTGIVTYEQYF.

The chain employs TRBV28 and TRBJ2-7, with a weak D call TRBD1 (6 bases). The length of the CDR3 is 15 residues. Germline loops: CDR1 MDHEN, CDR2 SYDVKM. V shed 2 bases and J shed 0 bases, with 11 bases lying between them. CDR3 nucleotides: TGTGCCAGCAGTTTAATACAGGGAAGCTCCTACGAGCAGTACTTC. This encodes CASSLIQGSSYEQYF.

The chain links TRBV19 to TRBJ2-1; tentatively, D is TRBD2 (6 bases). The CDR3 totals 13 residues. CDR1 is LNHDA and CDR2 is SQIVND in the germline V gene (reference sequence). V was shortened by 9 bases and J by 10 bases, with 19 bases between the two germline ends. CDR3 region: CASQLDGGMEQFF. CDR3 nucleotide sequence: TGTGCCAGCCAACTCGACGGCGGGATGGAGCAGTTCTTC.

The chain joins TRBV29-1 to TRBJ1-5, with TRBD1 as a possible D gene (6 bases). Germline V gene data show CDR1 as SQVTM and CDR2 as ANQGSEA. The CDR3 spans 13 residues. Between the trimmed V and J ends, which lost 5 bases and 7 bases, there was a span of 15 bases. CDR3 loop: CSVRKGDGQPQHF. CDR3 nucleotides: TGCAGCGTTCGAAAGGGGGACGGGCAGCCCCAGCATTTT.

The V and J genes are TRBV7-2 and TRBJ2-2, with D unresolved. Germline-derived CDR1 and CDR2 are SGHTA and FQGNSA. The V and J ends lost 2 bases and 5 bases respectively, with 9 bases between them. The CDR3 has 14 amino acids. CDR3 sequence: CASSLQPTTGELFF. The CDR3, as DNA: TGTGCCAGCAGCTTACAACCCACAACCGGGGAGCTGTTTTTT.

The chain joins TRBV19 to TRBJ2-1, with 14 bases matching TRBD2. Trimming at V came to 5 bases and at J to 2 bases, leaving 17 bases not matched to a gene. This CDR3 contains 21 residues. Germline V gene data show CDR1 as LNHDA and CDR2 as SQIVND (reference sequence). The CDR3 DNA sequence: TGTGCCAGTAGTTCCCCCGGGACTAGCGGGAGCCACCGAATAGCCTACAATGAGCAGTTCTTC. It translates to CASSSPGTSGSHRIAYNEQFF.

CDR3: CASSGQGAAEAFF. In nucleotides, the CDR3 is TGTGCCAGCAGCGGACAGGGGGCGGCTGAAGCTTTCTTT. The chain has TRBV14 and TRBJ1-1, with 11 positions matching TRBD1. CDR3 length: 13 residues. CDR1 is SGHDN, CDR2 FVKESK, per germline. V was clipped by 5 bases and J by 6 bases; unmatched bases: 2.

J is TRBJ1-6 and V is TRBV2; D is possibly TRBD1 (6 bases). V lost 8 bases and J 7 bases, leaving 12 bases between the germline ends. From germline, CDR1 is SNHLY and CDR2 FYNNEI. The CDR3 runs to 13 residues. In nucleotides, the CDR3 is TGTGCCAGCTGGAGGGGGACGAATTCACCCCTCCACTTT. Translated, it gives CASWRGTNSPLHF.

The chain couples TRBV29-1 to TRBJ2-5; 7 bases match TRBD1. CDR1 is SQVTM and CDR2 is ANQGSEA in the germline V gene. The V gene end was trimmed by 4 bases and the J gene end by 1 base; junction bases not matched to a gene: 3. CDR3 length: 13 amino acids. The CDR3 coding sequence is TGCAGCGTTGGAAGGGGGCCCCAAGAGACCCAGTACTTC. It encodes CSVGRGPQETQYF.

This chain connects TRBV2 to TRBJ2-5; D is ambiguous. The CDR3 totals 13 residues. The germline CDR1 and CDR2 sequences are SNHLY and FYNNEI. Trimming pared 3 bases from V and 6 bases from J, leaving 11 bases between. The CDR3 protein is CASSEAFVQTQYF. The CDR3 coding sequence is TGTGCCAGCAGTGAGGCCTTCGTACAGACCCAGTACTTC.

The chain joins TRBV12-3 or TRBV12-4 to TRBJ2-1; possibly TRBD1 or TRBD2 for D (5 bases each). With 5 bases removed from V and 12 bases from J, the gap between germline ends came to 11 bases. CDR3 length: 11 amino acids. The CDR3: CASSPGTRQFF. The CDR3 DNA follows: TGTGCCAGCAGTCCCGGGACGAGGCAGTTCTTC.

V gene TRBV7-3 combines with J gene TRBJ1-1; no clear D gene. Trimming removed 2 bases at V and 6 bases at J, with 10 bases between. CDR3 length: 13 residues. From germline, CDR1 is SGHTA and CDR2 FQGTGA. CDR3 bases: TGTGCCAGCAGCTTAGGTCGGCAGGCTGAAGCTTTCTTT. The encoded protein is CASSLGRQAEAFF.

This clonotype appeared a single time. The rearrangement uses TRBV28 and TRBJ2-1; 9 bases line up with TRBD2. Germline V gene lookup returns CDR1 MDHEN and CDR2 SYDVKM. The length of the CDR3 is 12 residues. V gave up 8 bases and J gave up 5 bases; unmatched junction bases: 1. The CDR3 DNA sequence: TGTGCCAGCCTAGCGGGAAACAATGAGCAGTTCTTC. Translated: CASLAGNNEQFF.

This chain uses TRBV11-2 with TRBJ2-5; unclear D gene. V was pared by 2 bases and J by 4 bases, with 11 bases between. CDR3 length equals 14 residues. Germline V lookup: CDR1 SGHAT, CDR2 FQNNGV. CDR3 sequence: CASSLLQGLETQYF. The CDR3 DNA reads as TGTGCCAGCAGCTTACTTCAAGGCTTAGAGACCCAGTACTTC.

This clonotype appeared once. The rearrangement uses TRBV11-2 and TRBJ2-7; 7 bases agree with TRBD1. Germline-derived CDR1 and CDR2 are SGHAT and FQNNGV. This CDR3 has 14 amino acids. J gave up 0 bases and V 3 bases, and 2 bases lay outside the gene matches. CDR3 sequence (DNA): TGTGCCAGCAGCTTGCAGGGGGACTCCTACGAGCAGTACTTC. Translated, it gives CASSLQGDSYEQYF. Combining the CDR3 with reference TRBV11-2 and TRBJ2-7 gives the whole variable domain EAGVAQSPRYKIIEKRQSVAFWCNPISGHATLYWYQQILGQGPKLLIQFQNNGVVDDSQLPKDRFSAERLKGVDSTLKIQPAKLEDSAVYLCASSLQGDSYEQYFGPGTRLTVT.

This clonotype occurred once. The CDR3 sequence is CASSQSRWTSDADTQYF. For the CDR3, the DNA is TGCGCCAGCAGTCAATCACGTTGGACTAGCGACGCAGATACGCAGTATTTT. The rearrangement uses TRBV23-1 and TRBJ2-3; 9 bases line up with TRBD2. TRBV23-1 is an ORF for which the function is uncertain. The CDR3 is 17 amino acids. J lost 4 bases, V lost 0 bases, and 8 bases had no gene match.

The V gene is TRBV7-3, the J gene TRBJ2-2, with 10 bases identical to TRBD1. The CDR3 has 16 amino acids. V lost 2 bases to trimming and J lost 3 bases; unmatched junction nucleotides: 3. Germline loops: CDR1 SGHTA, CDR2 FQGTGA. The CDR3 sequence: CASSLWGQGYTGELFF. The CDR3, as DNA: TGTGCCAGCAGCTTATGGGGACAGGGGTACACCGGGGAGCTGTTTTTT.